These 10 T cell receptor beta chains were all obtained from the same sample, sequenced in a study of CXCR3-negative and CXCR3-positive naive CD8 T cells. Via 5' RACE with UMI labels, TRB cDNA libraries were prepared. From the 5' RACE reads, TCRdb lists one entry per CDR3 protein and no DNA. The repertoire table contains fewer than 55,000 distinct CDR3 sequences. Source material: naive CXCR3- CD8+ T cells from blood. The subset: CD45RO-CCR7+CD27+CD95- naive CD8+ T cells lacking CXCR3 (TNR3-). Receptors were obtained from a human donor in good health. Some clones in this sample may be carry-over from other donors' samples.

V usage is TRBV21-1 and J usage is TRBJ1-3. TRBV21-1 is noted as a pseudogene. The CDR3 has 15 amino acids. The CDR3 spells CASNSSLSSGNTIYF.

CDR3 sequence: CASRAGTYEQYF. This chain links TRBV7-9 with TRBJ2-7; the D gene TCRdb calls, TRBD1, cannot be checked with no DNA. The CDR3 extends over 12 amino acids. Germline V gives CDR1 SEHNR, CDR2 FQNEAQ (reference sequence). Looking up the rest from reference TRBV7-9 and TRBJ2-7 gives the full variable domain: DTGVSQNPRHKITKRGQNVTFRCDPISEHNRLYWYRQTLGQGPEFLTYFQNEAQLEKSRLLSDRFSAERPKGSFSTLEIQRTEQGDSAMYLCASRAGTYEQYFGPGTRLTVT.

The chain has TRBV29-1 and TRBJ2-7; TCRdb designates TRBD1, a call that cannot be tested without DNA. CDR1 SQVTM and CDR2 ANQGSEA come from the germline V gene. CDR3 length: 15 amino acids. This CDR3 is CSVEFSRTGPYEQYF.

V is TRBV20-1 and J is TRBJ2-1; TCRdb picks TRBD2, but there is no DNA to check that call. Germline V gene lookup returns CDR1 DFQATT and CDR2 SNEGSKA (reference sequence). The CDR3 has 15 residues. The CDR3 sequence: CSARVGTSDINEQFF.

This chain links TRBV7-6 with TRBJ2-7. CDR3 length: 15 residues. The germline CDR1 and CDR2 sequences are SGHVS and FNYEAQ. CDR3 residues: CASSPWEREIYEQYF.

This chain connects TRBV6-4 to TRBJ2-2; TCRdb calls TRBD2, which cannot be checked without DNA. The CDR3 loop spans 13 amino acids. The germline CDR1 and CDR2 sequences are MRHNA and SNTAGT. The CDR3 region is CASSLASAGELFF.

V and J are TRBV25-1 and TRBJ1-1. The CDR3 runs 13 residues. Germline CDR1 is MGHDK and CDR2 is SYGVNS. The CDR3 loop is CASSATINTEAFF. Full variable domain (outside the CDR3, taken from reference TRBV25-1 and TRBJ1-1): EADIYQTPRYLVIGTGKKITLECSQTMGHDKMYWYQQDPGMELHLIHYSYGVNSTEKGDLSSESTVSRIRTEHFPLTLESARPSHTSQYLCASSATINTEAFFGQGTRLTVV.

The CDR3 sequence is CSVIRQDSVGDEQYF. V usage is TRBV29-1 and J usage is TRBJ2-7; no DNA is available, so the TRBD2 call from TCRdb remains unchecked. Germline V CDR1 and CDR2: SQVTM, ANQGSEA. This CDR3 contains 15 residues.

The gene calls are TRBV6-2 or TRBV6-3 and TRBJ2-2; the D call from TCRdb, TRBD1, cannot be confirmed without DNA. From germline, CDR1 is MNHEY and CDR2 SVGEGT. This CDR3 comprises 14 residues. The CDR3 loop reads CASSYPGGTGELFF.

CDR3: CASSPGTEGIYEQFF. The chain couples TRBV5-1 to TRBJ2-1; TCRdb's D gene call, TRBD1, goes unchecked for lack of DNA. Germline V gene sequence: CDR1 SGHRS, CDR2 YFSETQ. The CDR3 has 15 residues.